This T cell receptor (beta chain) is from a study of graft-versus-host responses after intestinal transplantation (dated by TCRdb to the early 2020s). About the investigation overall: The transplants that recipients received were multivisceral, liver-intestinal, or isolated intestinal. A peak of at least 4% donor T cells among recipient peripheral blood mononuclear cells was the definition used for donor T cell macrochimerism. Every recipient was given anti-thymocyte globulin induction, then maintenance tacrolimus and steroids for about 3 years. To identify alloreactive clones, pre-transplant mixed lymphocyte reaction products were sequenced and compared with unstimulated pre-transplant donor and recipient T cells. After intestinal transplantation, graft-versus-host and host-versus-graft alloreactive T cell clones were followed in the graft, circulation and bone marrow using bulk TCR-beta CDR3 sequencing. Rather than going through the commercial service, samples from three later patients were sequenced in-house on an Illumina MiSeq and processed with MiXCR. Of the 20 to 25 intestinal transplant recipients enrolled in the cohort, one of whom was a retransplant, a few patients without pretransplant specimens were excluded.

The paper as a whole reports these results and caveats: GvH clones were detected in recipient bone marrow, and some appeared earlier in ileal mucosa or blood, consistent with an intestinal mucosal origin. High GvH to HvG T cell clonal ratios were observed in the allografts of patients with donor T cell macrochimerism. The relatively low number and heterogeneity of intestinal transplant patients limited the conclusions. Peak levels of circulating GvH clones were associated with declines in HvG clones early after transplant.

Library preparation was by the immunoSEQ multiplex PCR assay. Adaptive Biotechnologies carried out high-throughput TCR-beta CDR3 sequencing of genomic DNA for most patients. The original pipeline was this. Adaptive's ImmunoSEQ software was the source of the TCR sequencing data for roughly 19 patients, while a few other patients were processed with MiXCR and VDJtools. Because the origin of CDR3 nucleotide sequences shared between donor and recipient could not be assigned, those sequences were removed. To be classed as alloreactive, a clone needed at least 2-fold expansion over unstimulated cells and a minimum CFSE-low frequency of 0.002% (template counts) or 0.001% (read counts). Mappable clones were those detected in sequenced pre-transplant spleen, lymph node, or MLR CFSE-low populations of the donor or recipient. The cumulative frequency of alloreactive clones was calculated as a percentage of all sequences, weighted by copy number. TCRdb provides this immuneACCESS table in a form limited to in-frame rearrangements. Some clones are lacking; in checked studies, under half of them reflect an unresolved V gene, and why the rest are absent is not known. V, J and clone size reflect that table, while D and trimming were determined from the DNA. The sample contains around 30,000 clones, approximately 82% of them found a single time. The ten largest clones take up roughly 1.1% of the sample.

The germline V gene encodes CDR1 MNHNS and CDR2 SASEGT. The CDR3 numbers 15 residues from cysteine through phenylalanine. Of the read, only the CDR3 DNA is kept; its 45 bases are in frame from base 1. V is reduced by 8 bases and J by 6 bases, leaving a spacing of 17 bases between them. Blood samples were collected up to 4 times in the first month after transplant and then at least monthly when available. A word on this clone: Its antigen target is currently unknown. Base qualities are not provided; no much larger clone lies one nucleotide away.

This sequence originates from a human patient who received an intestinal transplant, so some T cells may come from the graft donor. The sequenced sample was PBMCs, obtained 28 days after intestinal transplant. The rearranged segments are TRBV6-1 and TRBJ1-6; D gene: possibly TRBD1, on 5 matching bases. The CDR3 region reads CASAEGARGNSPLHF. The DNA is TGTGCCAGCGCAGAAGGGGCGCGAGGTAATTCACCCCTCCACTTT.